What follows are 32 T cell receptor beta chains derived from one specimen sequenced in a study of blood T cell repertoires in COVID-19. TCRdb's copy holds only in-frame clones and misses some; the assay was immunoSEQ multiplex PCR. Altogether some 120,000 clones are present, approximately 87% being singletons, with the ten largest covering 2% to 2.5%. Sequencing was done on a sample of peripheral blood. Receptors were obtained from a woman in her forties or fifties with acute or convalescent COVID-19.

V usage is TRBV19 and J usage is TRBJ1-4; TRBD1 aligns across 7 bases. V lost 3 bases to trimming and J lost 5 bases; unmatched junction nucleotides: 9. Germline CDR1 LNHDA, CDR2 SQIVND (reference sequence). The CDR3 covers 16 residues. This CDR3 is CASSIRDRQYNEKLFF. DNA for the CDR3: TGTGCCAGTAGTATCCGGGACAGACAGTACAATGAAAAACTGTTTTTT.

The chain joins TRBV3-1 (or the pseudogene TRBV3-2) to TRBJ2-5; 7 bases map to TRBD1. The ends lost 4 bases at V and 7 bases at J; junction bases unmatched: 15. Germline assignment: CDR1 LGHDT and CDR2 YNNKEL (reference sequence). The CDR3 spans 16 residues. CDR3: CASSLARDRSRGTQYF. CDR3 DNA: TGTGCCAGCAGCCTCGCCCGGGACAGATCCCGAGGGACCCAGTACTTC.

The rearrangement joins TRBV21-1 to TRBJ1-4. TRBV21-1 is marked as a pseudogene. This CDR3 has 14 amino acids. This CDR3 is CASSQDPGNEKLFF. As DNA, the CDR3 is TGTGCCAGCAGCCAAGATCCCGGGAATGAAAAACTGTTTTTT.

This clone has just one count. The genes are TRBV14 and TRBJ1-2; 7 bases agree with TRBD1. The CDR3 totals 15 residues. J was trimmed by 8 bases and V by 4 bases; bases with no gene match: 13. The germline V gene has CDR1 SGHDN and CDR2 FVKESK. The CDR3 DNA is TGTGCCAGCAGCCTCGGGACAGTTCCCTCCCGGGGCTACACCTTC. It is translated as CASSLGTVPSRGYTF.

The V and J genes are TRBV19 and TRBJ2-7; 9 bases align to TRBD1. The germline V gene has CDR1 LNHDA and CDR2 SQIVND (reference sequence). V lost 5 bases, J lost 1 base, and 6 bases stayed unmatched. CDR3 length: 15 residues. CDR3 sequence: CASSYGTGISYEQYF. The CDR3, as DNA: TGTGCCAGTAGTTACGGGACAGGGATTTCCTACGAGCAGTACTTC.

The chain has TRBV29-1 and TRBJ2-1; tentative D call: TRBD2 (5 bases). Germline CDR1 reads SQVTM; CDR2 reads ANQGSEA. V lost 7 bases and J 4 bases, leaving 17 bases between the germline ends. CDR3 size: 14 residues. CDR3 DNA sequence: TGCAGCGCCAATGGAGTGAGAGGGTACAATGAGCAGTTCTTC. Translated: CSANGVRGYNEQFF.

This chain connects TRBV7-6 to TRBJ1-4; 8 bases line up with TRBD1. The V gene's germline CDR1 is SGHVS and CDR2 FNYEAQ. With 1 base clipped from V and 1 base from J, the junction kept 11 bases outside the gene matches. This CDR3 is 19 amino acids long. CDR3 sequence reads: CASSLVAGGHWVTNEKLFF. The CDR3 DNA reads as TGTGCCAGCAGCTTAGTGGCAGGGGGCCATTGGGTAACTAATGAAAAACTGTTTTTT.

The chain links TRBV5-1 to TRBJ1-3; the match to TRBD1 covers 8 bases. The V gene's germline CDR1 is SGHRS and CDR2 YFSETQ. J was trimmed by 0 bases and V by 4 bases; bases with no gene match: 9. The CDR3 is 17 residues long. The CDR3 DNA follows: TGCGCCAGCAGCACCAGATCAACAGGGGGCTCTGGAAACACCATATATTTT. It translates to CASSTRSTGGSGNTIYF.

The rearrangement uses TRBV5-4 and TRBJ2-1; 13 positions match TRBD2. CDR3 length: 16 residues. Germline values: CDR1 SGHNT, CDR2 YYREEE (reference sequence). The J segment lost 9 bases and the V segment lost 4 bases, leaving 10 bases of the junction unmatched. The CDR3 coding sequence is TGTGCCAGCAGCCAACTAGCGGGAGGGCGTGGGGGTGAGCAGTTCTTC. Translated, it gives CASSQLAGGRGGEQFF.

This chain joins TRBV6-2 or TRBV6-3 and TRBJ1-5; D perhaps matches TRBD1 (6 bases). Germline CDR1 MNHEY, CDR2 SVGEGT. The CDR3 is 15 residues long. Trimming removed 5 bases from V and 4 bases from J, with 15 bases in between. CDR3 DNA: TGTGCCAGCAGTCGTACGGGAACAGGGAATCAGCCCCAGCATTTT. Protein sequence: CASSRTGTGNQPQHF.

This chain uses TRBV30 with TRBJ2-5, with TRBD1 identical over 9 bases. This CDR3 contains 15 residues. Trimming at V came to 4 bases and at J to 4 bases, leaving 10 bases not matched to a gene. Germline V gene sequence: CDR1 GTSNPN, CDR2 SVGIG (reference sequence). CDR3: CAWTSGTGMAETQYF. As DNA, the CDR3 is TGTGCCTGGACCTCGGGGACAGGGATGGCAGAGACCCAGTACTTC.

A few counts support this clone. The chain combines TRBV6-6 with TRBJ1-6, with D possibly matching TRBD1 (5 bases). This CDR3 has 14 amino acids. Germline values: CDR1 MNHNY, CDR2 SVGAGI (reference sequence). Trimming removed 10 bases from V and 7 bases from J, with 17 bases in between. This CDR3 is CATLLGLGNSPLHF. The CDR3 bases are TGTGCCACCTTGTTGGGACTCGGCAATTCACCCCTCCACTTT.

The J gene is TRBJ2-5, the V gene TRBV6-5; TRBD2 might be the D (6 bases). Germline CDR1 reads MNHEY; CDR2 reads SVGAGI. V lost 4 bases, J lost 0 bases, and 6 bases lay in between. The CDR3 has 13 residues. The CDR3 sequence: CASSSGDQETQYF. The DNA for the CDR3 is TGTGCCAGCAGTTCGGGGGACCAAGAGACCCAGTACTTC.

The chain is built from TRBV3-1 (or the pseudogene TRBV3-2) and TRBJ2-2; possible D gene TRBD1, 5 bases. The length of the CDR3 is 15 residues. In germline, CDR1 is LGHDT, CDR2 YNNKEL (reference sequence). With 1 base removed from V and 5 bases from J, the gap between germline ends came to 11 bases. DNA of the CDR3: TGTGCCAGCAGCCAAGGCTGGGGCCGGACCGGGGAGCTGTTTTTT. It yields the protein CASSQGWGRTGELFF.

In its sample, this clone was seen once. The chain combines TRBV6-5 with TRBJ2-7; 8 nucleotides line up with TRBD1. In germline, CDR1 is MNHEY, CDR2 SVGAGI. The CDR3 spans 13 residues. Unmatched junction bases numbered 6, after V lost 5 bases and J lost 6 bases. The CDR3 region has the DNA TGTGCCAGCAGTCAGGACAGGGTAGGCGAGCAGTACTTC. Translating it yields CASSQDRVGEQYF.

This chain uses TRBV5-1 with TRBJ2-1; D is unclear. The CDR3 has 15 amino acids. V lost 2 bases and J 6 bases, leaving 15 bases between the germline ends. Germline-derived CDR1 and CDR2 are SGHRS and YFSETQ. The CDR3 nucleotides read TGCGCCAGCAGCTTAGGCCTAGGAGCCGGCAATGAGCAGTTCTTC. Its protein product is CASSLGLGAGNEQFF.

On this clone: This sample includes further DNA sequences coding for the same CDR3. J is TRBJ2-7 and V is TRBV2; 8 bases map to TRBD2. V shed 4 bases and J 3 bases; nucleotides not matched to a gene: 5. This CDR3 has 14 residues. Per the germline V gene, CDR1 is SNHLY and CDR2 is FYNNEI. CDR3 region: CASSGLAGNYEQYF. In DNA form, the CDR3 reads TGTGCCAGCAGTGGGCTAGCGGGTAACTACGAGCAGTACTTC.

V is TRBV12-5 and J is TRBJ1-3; D unresolved. V was trimmed by 7 bases and J by 3 bases, leaving 10 bases between them. The CDR3 totals 13 residues. Germline V gene data show CDR1 as LGHNT and CDR2 as FRNRAP. CDR3 in DNA: TGTGCTAGTGCCAAATTGAGTGGAAACACCATATATTTT. Translated: CASAKLSGNTIYF.

The genes are TRBV5-1 and TRBJ2-2; 9 bases fit TRBD1. The germline gives CDR1 SGHRS, CDR2 YFSETQ. The CDR3 has 14 residues. Germline trimming cut 6 bases from V and 6 bases from J; bases unmatched to any gene: 6. CDR3 sequence: CASKPGQGPGELFF. CDR3 nucleotides: TGCGCCAGCAAACCAGGACAGGGGCCCGGGGAGCTGTTTTTT.

This chain links TRBV11-2 with TRBJ2-7, with TRBD2 matching 8 bases. Losses at the gene ends were 3 bases for V and 2 bases for J; bases not matched to a gene: 6. This CDR3 has 15 amino acids. Germline V CDR1 and CDR2: SGHAT, FQNNGV. CDR3 loop: CASSFAGGKTYEQYF. The CDR3 DNA reads as TGTGCCAGCAGCTTTGCGGGGGGAAAAACCTACGAGCAGTACTTC.

The CDR3: CASSERLAASTDTQYF. The CDR3 DNA sequence: TGTGCCAGCAGCGAACGACTAGCGGCTAGCACAGATACGCAGTATTTT. V is TRBV5-4 and J is TRBJ2-3; 9 nucleotides line up with TRBD2. The CDR3 has 16 residues. CDR1 and CDR2 from the germline V gene are SGHNT and YYREEE (reference sequence). The J segment lost 0 bases and the V segment lost 4 bases, leaving 6 bases of the junction unmatched.

The V and J genes are TRBV19 and TRBJ1-4; 9 nucleotides line up with TRBD1. V shed 9 bases and J 4 bases; nucleotides not matched to a gene: 6. Germline CDR1 is LNHDA and CDR2 is SQIVND (reference sequence). CDR3 length: 14 amino acids. CDR3 DNA sequence: TGTGCCAGCTCCCCGGGACAGGGTAATGAAAAACTGTTTTTT. It is translated as CASSPGQGNEKLFF.

CDR3 in amino acids: CAQRADEKLFF. The CDR3 nucleotides are TGTGCCCAAAGAGCGGATGAAAAACTGTTTTTT. V is TRBV30 and J is TRBJ1-4, with D uncertain. This CDR3 is 11 amino acids long. Per germline, CDR1 GTSNPN and CDR2 SVGIG (reference sequence). The V end lost 8 bases, the J end lost 6 bases, and 10 bases lay between the germline ends.

The chain has TRBV11-3 and TRBJ2-1, with unresolved D. In germline, CDR1 is SGHNT, CDR2 YENEEA. This CDR3 comprises 12 residues. Trimming pared 4 bases from V and 2 bases from J, leaving 3 bases between. This chain's CDR3 is CASSSAYNEQFF. The CDR3 DNA reads as TGTGCCAGCAGCTCAGCCTACAATGAGCAGTTCTTC.

The chain links TRBV7-9 to TRBJ1-1, with 9 bases aligning to TRBD1. J gave up 2 bases and V 4 bases, and 2 bases lay outside the gene matches. Looked up from germline, CDR1 is SEHNR and CDR2 is FQNEAQ (reference sequence). The CDR3 totals 14 residues. The CDR3 protein is CASSWTGVNTEAFF. The CDR3 DNA sequence: TGTGCCAGCAGCTGGACAGGGGTCAACACTGAAGCTTTCTTT.

V usage is TRBV24-1 and J usage is TRBJ2-3, with D hard to call. The V and J ends lost 8 bases and 0 bases respectively, with 17 bases between them. The CDR3 is 16 amino acids. Germline V gene data show CDR1 as KGHDR and CDR2 as SFDVKD. The CDR3 sequence: CATTVLVGTSTDTQYF. CDR3 nucleotide sequence: TGTGCCACCACAGTATTGGTGGGCACTAGCACAGATACGCAGTATTTT.

The chain combines TRBV6-5 with TRBJ1-2, with D tentatively TRBD1 (6 bases). The CDR3 is 14 amino acids. V was clipped by 5 bases and J by 6 bases, with 16 bases between them. CDR1 is MNHEY, CDR2 SVGAGI, per germline. CDR3 in amino acids: CASSLRGATDGYTF. The CDR3 nucleotides read TGTGCCAGCAGTCTCCGGGGGGCGACCGATGGCTACACCTTC.

The V and J genes are TRBV7-2 and TRBJ2-7; D gene ambiguous. The germline V gene has CDR1 SGHTA and CDR2 FQGNSA. V shed 0 bases and J shed 3 bases, with 6 bases lying between them. The length of the CDR3 is 13 residues. The CDR3 nucleotides read TGTGCCAGCAGCTTAGCCAAGCTCTACGAGCAGTACTTC. Translated, it gives CASSLAKLYEQYF.

This rearrangement joins TRBV28 to TRBJ1-2, with a weak D call TRBD1 (5 bases). CDR1 and CDR2 from the germline V gene are MDHEN and SYDVKM. There are 12 residues in the CDR3. This CDR3 reads CWGGVTNYGYTF. DNA for the CDR3: TGTTGGGGGGGGGTAACTAACTATGGCTACACCTTC.

V is TRBV11-3 and J is TRBJ1-6, with unresolved D. The V gene lost 1 base and the J gene lost 8 bases, with 15 bases spanning the gap. Germline V gives CDR1 SGHNT, CDR2 YENEEA. The CDR3 has 16 amino acids. The CDR3 region has the DNA TGTGCCAGCAGCTTAGTCCGAGGGTCTACGGATTCACCCCTCCACTTT. Its protein product is CASSLVRGSTDSPLHF.

The chain recombines TRBV5-1 with TRBJ2-1, with D tentatively TRBD2 (6 bases). CDR1 and CDR2 from the germline V gene are SGHRS and YFSETQ. V was cut by 2 bases and J by 4 bases, with 10 bases left in between. The CDR3 contains 14 residues. The chain's CDR3 is CASSFGSRYNEQFF. DNA of the CDR3: TGCGCCAGCAGCTTCGGGAGTAGGTACAATGAGCAGTTCTTC.

The rearrangement uses TRBV7-2 and TRBJ2-7; 15 bases are a match to TRBD2. Germline V gene lookup returns CDR1 SGHTA and CDR2 FQGNSA. Trimming removed 3 bases from V and 0 bases from J; junction bases left unmatched: 9. CDR3 length: 19 residues. The CDR3 sequence is CASSFPGLAGGLSSYEQYF. The CDR3 DNA follows: TGTGCCAGCAGCTTTCCGGGACTAGCGGGGGGCCTTTCCTCCTACGAGCAGTACTTC.